The following is a T cell receptor beta chain sequence with its context. As yet, its antigen is unknown. This specimen belongs to a study of T cell repertoires in cytomegalovirus infection. Study-level information: Both CMV infection and a matching HLA type were indicated by public TCR beta signatures. Study-level findings and limits: What dominated the ex vivo response were HLA-C-restricted CMV-specific TCR beta clonotypes. Of the TCR beta families, the public ones yielded a cumulative frequency that identified carriers of CMV plus the relevant HLA.

Germline V gene data show CDR1 as SNHLY and CDR2 as FYNNEI. V was pared by 3 bases and J by 0 bases, with 8 bases between. The CDR3 has 14 amino acids. TCRdb re-analysed the reads in MiXCR, keeping a single row per CDR3 protein. This table holds around 740,000 distinct CDR3 sequences, 35% found once. The sequenced sample was PBMCs. This sequence joins TRBV2 and TRBJ1-1; the D is unclear. The clonotype comes from a human donor in good health (CMV status not recorded). Some clones in this sample may be carry-over from other donors' samples. CDR3 sequence reads: CASSDRSMNTEAFF. The CDR3 DNA is TGTGCCAGCAGTGACCGGAGCATGAACACTGAAGCTTTCTTT.